Each of the 3 T cell receptor beta chains below was sequenced from the same sample in a study of pediatric ulcerative colitis. Assay: immunoSEQ multiplex PCR; the TCRdb copy retains only in-frame clones and omits some. The table records tens of thousands of clones, around 76% of them present only once. One to two pinch biopsies were taken from the rectum during colonoscopy. The sequencing input was gut tissue. These TCRs come from a girl between 10 and 17 years old with moderate ulcerative colitis.

Concerning this clone itself: At one of its ends the junction is not consistent with the germline gene, which may arise from a read error. This sequence joins TRBV19 and TRBJ2-3; D is possibly TRBD1 (6 bases). This CDR3 is built from 13 residues. The germline gives CDR1 LNHDA, CDR2 SQIVND (reference sequence). The CDR3 region is CASSTGGTDTQYF. The CDR3 nucleotides are TGTGCCAGTAGCACTGGGGGCACGGATACGCAGTATTTT. Full variable domain (outside the CDR3, taken from reference TRBV19 and TRBJ2-3): DGGITQSPKYLFRKEGQNVTLSCEQNLNHDAMYWYRQDPGQGLRLIYYSQIVNDFQKGDIAEGYSVSREKKESFPLTVTSAQKNPTAFYLCASSTGGTDTQYFGPGTRLTVL.

The count of this clone is one. This chain connects TRBV4-2 to TRBJ2-7; 9 bases are shared with TRBD1. This CDR3 contains 14 residues. Germline lookup yields CDR1 LGHNA and CDR2 YNFKEQ. Germline trimming cut 1 base from V and 3 bases from J; bases unmatched to any gene: 1. Written as DNA, the CDR3 is TGTGCCAGCAGCCAAGGGGACAGGGACTACGAGCAGTACTTC. Its protein is CASSQGDRDYEQYF.

This clone was detected only a few times. J is TRBJ1-5 and V is TRBV28; 9 positions match TRBD1. The CDR3 sequence is 15 residues long. In germline, CDR1 is MDHEN, CDR2 SYDVKM. J gave up 9 bases and V 3 bases, and 9 bases lay outside the gene matches. In nucleotides, the CDR3 is TGTGCCAGCAGTTTGGGGACAGGGAATCGGTGGCCCCAGCATTTT. Its protein product is CASSLGTGNRWPQHF.